This is a list of T cell receptor beta chains from one sample in a study of blood T cell repertoires in COVID-19. The data were produced by immunoSEQ multiplex PCR, yet TCRdb's version contains in-frame clones alone and is incomplete. The data show 300,000 to 400,000 clones, about 91% seen once. Sequenced material: peripheral blood. The origin of the receptors is a man aged 30-40 years with COVID-19, enrolled during active disease. CDR3s include the opening cysteine and the closing phenylalanine or tryptophan. D genes are given only for firm matches. Expanded clones are given a class, and other clones once, few, many or no size at all.

abundance: NA
j_gene: TRBJ2-2
v_gene: TRBV4-3
d_gene: TRBD2
CDR3aa: CASSQALRTSDGELFF
CDR3nt: TGCGCCAGCAGCCAAGCCCTTCGGACTAGCGACGGGGAGCTGTTTTTT

abundance: NA
j_gene: TRBJ1-2
v_gene: TRBV19
d_gene: NA
CDR3aa: CASSIGRLYGYTF
CDR3nt: TGTGCCAGTAGTATAGGCAGACTCTATGGCTACACCTTC

abundance: NA
j_gene: TRBJ2-3
v_gene: TRBV19
d_gene: TRBD2
CDR3aa: CASSIAGGNCTDTQYF
CDR3nt: TGTGCCAGTAGTATAGCGGGGGGGAATTGCACAGATACGCAGTATTTT

abundance: NA
j_gene: TRBJ1-1
v_gene: TRBV4-3
d_gene: TRBD1
CDR3aa: CASSPFLLPGQGGNTEAFF
CDR3nt: TGCGCCAGCAGCCCCTTCCTACTCCCGGGACAGGGAGGAAACACTGAAGCTTTCTTT

abundance: NA
j_gene: TRBJ1-6
v_gene: TRBV13
d_gene: NA
CDR3aa: CASSPPQGGGLSPLHF
CDR3nt: TGTGCCAGCAGCCCTCCGCAGGGAGGCGGTTTATCACCCCTCCACTTT

abundance: NA
j_gene: TRBJ1-1
v_gene: TRBV7-8
d_gene: NA
CDR3aa: CASSQHRDINTEAFF
CDR3nt: TGTGCCAGCAGCCAACATCGAGACATTAACACTGAAGCTTTCTTT

abundance: NA
j_gene: TRBJ1-1
v_gene: TRBV7-2
d_gene: NA
CDR3aa: CASSLTVSPEAFF
CDR3nt: TGTGCCAGCAGCTTAACAGTTTCCCCTGAAGCTTTCTTT

abundance: NA
j_gene: TRBJ1-4
v_gene: TRBV6-1
d_gene: TRBD1
CDR3aa: CASSVLRQGGATNEKLFF
CDR3nt: TGTGCCAGCAGTGTCCTAAGACAGGGAGGCGCAACTAATGAAAAACTGTTTTTT

abundance: NA
j_gene: TRBJ2-1
v_gene: TRBV15
d_gene: TRBD2
CDR3aa: CATSRVFLAGAGDNEQFF
CDR3nt: TGTGCCACCAGCAGAGTGTTCCTAGCGGGAGCGGGGGACAATGAGCAGTTCTTC

abundance: many
j_gene: TRBJ1-2
v_gene: TRBV12-5
d_gene: NA
CDR3aa: CASGYGSPNYGYTF
CDR3nt: TGTGCTAGTGGTTACGGTTCCCCTAACTATGGCTACACCTTC

abundance: NA
j_gene: TRBJ2-3
v_gene: TRBV9
d_gene: TRBD1
CDR3aa: CASSVGDRGTDTQYF
CDR3nt: TGTGCCAGCAGCGTAGGGGACAGGGGCACAGATACGCAGTATTTT

abundance: NA
j_gene: TRBJ2-7
v_gene: TRBV28
d_gene: TRBD2
CDR3aa: CASTSGPYEQYF
CDR3nt: TGTGCCAGCACTAGCGGGCCCTACGAGCAGTACTTC

abundance: NA
j_gene: TRBJ2-7
v_gene: TRBV29-1
d_gene: TRBD1
CDR3aa: CSASQDRGSDEQYF
CDR3nt: TGCAGCGCGTCACAGGACAGGGGTTCCGACGAGCAGTACTTC

abundance: NA
j_gene: TRBJ1-1
v_gene: TRBV5-1
d_gene: NA
CDR3aa: CASSATAAGMNTEAFF
CDR3nt: TGCGCCAGCAGCGCTACAGCAGCGGGGATGAACACTGAAGCTTTCTTT

abundance: NA
j_gene: TRBJ1-2
v_gene: TRBV10-3
d_gene: TRBD1
CDR3aa: CAISEGTGVGYTF
CDR3nt: TGTGCCATCAGTGAGGGGACAGGGGTCGGCTACACCTTC

abundance: NA
j_gene: TRBJ2-7
v_gene: TRBV27
d_gene: NA
CDR3aa: CASSDYGSSSYEQYF
CDR3nt: TGTGCCAGCAGCGATTACGGTAGCAGCAGCTACGAGCAGTACTTC

abundance: NA
j_gene: TRBJ2-7
v_gene: TRBV28
d_gene: NA
CDR3aa: CASSPDGLEEQYF
CDR3nt: TGTGCCAGCAGTCCCGACGGGTTGGAGGAGCAGTACTTC

abundance: NA
j_gene: TRBJ2-2
v_gene: TRBV11-3
d_gene: TRBD2
CDR3aa: CASSSGGTIGELFF
CDR3nt: TGTGCCAGCAGCTCCGGTGGGACTATCGGGGAGCTGTTTTTT

abundance: NA
j_gene: TRBJ2-7
v_gene: TRBV15
d_gene: TRBD1
CDR3aa: CATSRDRDYEQYF
CDR3nt: TGTGCCACCAGCAGGGACAGGGATTACGAGCAGTACTTC

abundance: NA
j_gene: TRBJ2-1
v_gene: TRBV28
d_gene: TRBD1
CDR3aa: CASIGQGAQRSYNEQFF
CDR3nt: TGTGCCAGCATCGGACAGGGGGCCCAACGCTCCTACAATGAGCAGTTCTTC

abundance: NA
j_gene: TRBJ2-7
v_gene: TRBV28
d_gene: NA
CDR3aa: CASSPPTGTYEQYF
CDR3nt: TGTGCCAGCAGTCCACCGACAGGAACCTACGAGCAGTACTTC

abundance: NA
j_gene: TRBJ2-2
v_gene: TRBV7-2
d_gene: NA
CDR3aa: CASSPWARVEGELFF
CDR3nt: TGTGCCAGCAGCCCTTGGGCCAGGGTCGAAGGGGAGCTGTTTTTT

abundance: NA
j_gene: TRBJ2-1
v_gene: TRBV27
d_gene: NA
CDR3aa: CASKGFTSNGNEQFF
CDR3nt: TGTGCCAGCAAGGGATTCACTAGTAATGGAAATGAGCAGTTCTTC

abundance: NA
j_gene: TRBJ2-7
v_gene: TRBV6-2/TRBV6-3
d_gene: NA
CDR3aa: CASSYYAPPGGYEQYF
CDR3nt: TGTGCCAGCAGTTACTACGCCCCCCCAGGGGGGTACGAGCAGTACTTC

abundance: NA
j_gene: TRBJ1-2
v_gene: TRBV28
d_gene: NA
CDR3aa: CASSQDYTGYTF
CDR3nt: TGTGCCAGCAGTCAGGACTACACCGGCTACACCTTC

abundance: once
j_gene: TRBJ2-3
v_gene: TRBV11-3
d_gene: TRBD1
CDR3aa: CANSPQTGAADTQYF
CDR3nt: TGTGCCAACAGCCCCCAGACAGGGGCGGCAGATACGCAGTATTTT

abundance: NA
j_gene: TRBJ2-1
v_gene: TRBV10-3
d_gene: NA
CDR3aa: CAISEGQYNEQFF
CDR3nt: TGTGCCATCAGTGAGGGCCAGTACAATGAGCAGTTCTTC

abundance: NA
j_gene: TRBJ2-2
v_gene: TRBV7-9
d_gene: NA
CDR3aa: CASAPGRSLAGELFF
CDR3nt: TGTGCCTCCGCCCCAGGCAGATCACTGGCCGGGGAGCTGTTTTTT

abundance: NA
j_gene: TRBJ2-7
v_gene: TRBV9
d_gene: TRBD1
CDR3aa: CASSPRPGTGEQYF
CDR3nt: TGTGCCAGCAGCCCGCGCCCCGGGACAGGCGAGCAGTACTTC

abundance: NA
j_gene: TRBJ2-3
v_gene: TRBV11-2
d_gene: NA
CDR3aa: CASSTSQGHTQYF
CDR3nt: TGTGCCAGCAGCACCTCTCAGGGGCATACGCAGTATTTT

abundance: NA
j_gene: TRBJ1-1
v_gene: TRBV5-4
d_gene: NA
CDR3aa: CASSPGRAYTEAFF
CDR3nt: TGTGCCAGCAGCCCCGGGAGGGCGTACACTGAAGCTTTCTTT

abundance: NA
j_gene: TRBJ2-7
v_gene: TRBV9
d_gene: TRBD1
CDR3aa: CASSPGLGQGALEQYF
CDR3nt: TGTGCCAGCAGCCCGGGCCTGGGACAGGGGGCCCTCGAGCAGTACTTC

abundance: NA
j_gene: TRBJ2-7
v_gene: TRBV11-2
d_gene: TRBD1
CDR3aa: CASSLVPGQGSYEQYF
CDR3nt: TGTGCCAGCAGCTTAGTCCCGGGACAGGGCTCCTACGAGCAGTACTTC

abundance: NA
j_gene: TRBJ2-2
v_gene: TRBV27
d_gene: NA
CDR3aa: CASRRGLNTGELFF
CDR3nt: TGTGCCAGCAGAAGAGGCCTGAACACCGGGGAGCTGTTTTTT

abundance: few
j_gene: TRBJ1-1
v_gene: TRBV11-2
d_gene: NA
CDR3aa: CASSLERNTEAFF
CDR3nt: TGTGCCAGCAGCTTAGAGAGGAACACTGAAGCTTTCTTT

abundance: NA
j_gene: TRBJ2-7
v_gene: TRBV6-2/TRBV6-3
d_gene: TRBD1
CDR3aa: CASSYSPGQGIGEQYF
CDR3nt: TGTGCCAGCAGTTACTCACCGGGACAGGGGATAGGGGAGCAGTACTTC

abundance: once
j_gene: TRBJ2-7
v_gene: TRBV27
d_gene: NA
CDR3aa: CASHTGREQYF
CDR3nt: TGTGCCAGCCACACAGGGCGCGAGCAGTACTTC

abundance: NA
j_gene: TRBJ1-1
v_gene: TRBV5-1
d_gene: NA
CDR3aa: CASSLATGNTEAFF
CDR3nt: TGCGCCAGCAGCTTGGCCACAGGTAACACTGAAGCTTTCTTT

abundance: NA
j_gene: TRBJ1-5
v_gene: TRBV6-6
d_gene: NA
CDR3aa: CASSDGLINQPQHF
CDR3nt: TGTGCCAGCAGTGACGGACTGATCAATCAGCCCCAGCATTTT

abundance: NA
j_gene: TRBJ2-7
v_gene: TRBV28
d_gene: NA
CDR3aa: CASRPGLAISYEQYF
CDR3nt: TGTGCCAGCAGACCCGGCCTAGCGATCTCCTACGAGCAGTACTTC

abundance: NA
j_gene: TRBJ2-2
v_gene: TRBV9
d_gene: TRBD1
CDR3aa: CASSSGQGAYFAGELFF
CDR3nt: TGTGCCAGCAGCTCGGGACAGGGGGCTTATTTTGCCGGGGAGCTGTTTTTT